This T cell receptor beta chain emerged from a study of CD8 T cells in ankylosing spondylitis. Quantitative 5'-RACE with molecular barcodes was used to make the TCR beta libraries. TCRdb re-analysed the 5' RACE reads in MiXCR, keeping a single row per CDR3 protein. The sample includes 200,000 or so distinct CDR3 sequences, approximately 12% of them seen just once. Study findings and constraints: Disease-associated clones were CD8+ and fairly uncommon in peripheral blood. A subset of motif variants has previously been described in the synovial fluid and blood of reactive arthritis.

Worth noting for this clonotype: As yet, its antigen is unknown.

With 5 bases removed from V and 2 bases from J, the gap between germline ends came to 10 bases. This CDR3 is 15 amino acids long. Per the germline V gene, CDR1 is MDHEN and CDR2 is SYDVKM. This TCR was sampled from a female donor with ankylosing spondylitis or in good health (not recorded which). The sample comprised blood, either unsorted or a sorted T cell fraction (not recorded which). The J gene is TRBJ2-6, the V gene TRBV28; D gene unclear. In DNA, the CDR3 is TGTGCCAGCAGTCCCCTATTGCCTGGGGCCAACGTCCTGACTTTC. Residues: CASSPLLPGANVLTF. Complete variable domain (other parts from reference TRBV28 and TRBJ2-6): DVKVTQSSRYLVKRTGEKVFLECVQDMDHENMFWYRQDPGLGLRLIYFSYDVKMKEKGDIPEGYSVSREKKERFSLILESASTNQTSMYLCASSPLLPGANVLTFGAGSRLTVL.